The clone carrying this TCR beta chain was seen at least ten times. Its antigen is not known. This specimen comes from a study of T cell repertoires in cytomegalovirus infection. Study-wide context: Peptides in the study included HLA-C-restricted and HLA-B-restricted CMV epitopes.

Germline trimming cut 1 base from V and 4 bases from J; bases unmatched to any gene: 7. This CDR3 comprises 15 residues. In germline, CDR1 is SGHVS, CDR2 FQNEAQ. Study-level points and caveats: There were HLA-C-restricted CMV-specific TCR beta clonotypes dominating the ex vivo response.

Each CDR3 protein gets one entry after TCRdb re-called the reads with MiXCR. The data show a few hundred thousand distinct CDR3 sequences, under 55% seen once. The sequence was obtained from a human donor in good health (CMV status not recorded). Some clones in this sample may be carry-over from other donors' samples. This sample comprised cultured PBMCs, obtained from culture after CMV antigen stimulation. V and J are TRBV7-8 and TRBJ2-7, with TRBD1 matching 7 bases. DNA for the CDR3: TGTGCCAGCAGCTTAGGCGAGACAGGGTTTTACGAGCAGTACTTC. Its translation: CASSLGETGFYEQYF.